The entry below gives a single TCR beta chain sequence along with its context. This sample was included in a study of blood T cells in healthy people across ages. Through a sample-barcoded 5' primer and a J-beta primer mix, a second PCR was run for roughly 6 to 12 cycles. MiXCR was run by TCRdb on the 5' RACE reads, yielding one entry per CDR3 protein. The repertoire holds about 670,000 distinct CDR3 sequences, with 45% to 60% as singletons. The source of this sequence is a woman over 75 in good health. Material for sequencing was blood.

CDR3 DNA: TGTGCCTGGAACCGGGACAGGACCTCCTACGAGCAGTACTTC. Translated: CAWNRDRTSYEQYF. The chain carries TRBV30 and TRBJ2-7, with TRBD1 matching over 8 bases. The germline V gene encodes CDR1 GTSNPN and CDR2 SVGIG (reference sequence). The J segment lost 0 bases and the V segment lost 4 bases, leaving 5 bases of the junction unmatched. CDR3 length equals 14 residues.